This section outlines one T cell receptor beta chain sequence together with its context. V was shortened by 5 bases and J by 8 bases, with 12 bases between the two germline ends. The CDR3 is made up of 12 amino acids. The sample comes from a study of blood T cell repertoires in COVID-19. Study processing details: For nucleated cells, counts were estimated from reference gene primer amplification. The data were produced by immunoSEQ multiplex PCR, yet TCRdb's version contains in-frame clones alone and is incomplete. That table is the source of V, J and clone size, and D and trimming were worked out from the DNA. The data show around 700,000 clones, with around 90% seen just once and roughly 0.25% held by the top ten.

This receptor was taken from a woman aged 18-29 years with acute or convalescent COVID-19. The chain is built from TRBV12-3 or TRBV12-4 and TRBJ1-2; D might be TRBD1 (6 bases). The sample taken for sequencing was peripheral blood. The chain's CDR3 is CASSPEGVGYTF. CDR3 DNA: TGTGCCAGCAGTCCCGAGGGGGTCGGCTACACCTTC.